This T cell receptor beta chain was sequenced during a study of cytomegalovirus exposure and HLA in healthy donors (dated by TCRdb to 2016 to 2017). Regarding the research as a whole: In an earlier analysis of roughly 590 of the donors, less than 350 Gb of sequence data and 117 million unique TCR beta sequences from 150 million to 200 million T cells were reported. Genome-wide SNP genotypes for about 65% of the roughly 700 donors were used in a later genetic analysis, which treated that subset as a discovery cohort. Of the roughly 390 genotyped donors, roughly 85% fell in the genetic ancestry cluster associated with self-reported Caucasian donors. Donor age, sex, ethnicity and CMV serostatus were collected together with the repertoire data. Among roughly 370 genotyped donors of the cohort, an average of approximately 230,000 unique TCR beta nucleotide sequences were sequenced per donor, around 20% of them non-productive. Because of strong linkage in the cohort, roughly five DR-DQ haplotypes were treated as single units for association and clustering. In the later analysis, no new phenotypic data were used to find candidate immune exposures; instead, reliance was placed on TCR beta sequences and their occurrence across donors. Typing coverage varied by locus: about 620-640 donors for A, B, C, DRB1 and DQB1; under 550 for DQA1; around 610 for DPA1; 450 to 480 for DPB1. To decide whether each TCR beta V gene segment behaved as functional or pseudogenic, an earlier analysis of several hundred of the donors relied on high-throughput TCR beta sequencing. Class I and class II HLA loci were covered by the typing at four-digit resolution. The study combined high-throughput TCR immunosequencing, statistical association of individual TCRs with disease status, and machine learning to predict cytomegalovirus infection status. An early release that covered approximately 600 HLA-typed donors contained around 300 gigabases of sequencing data and 70 million to 100 million unique TCR sequences. The study was designed to test whether signatures of past pathogen exposure could be identified by cataloging public T cell receptors. The T cell repertoires of some 700 subjects were profiled by immunosequencing and related to cytomegalovirus serostatus. A later analysis re-examined previously published TCR beta repertoires from roughly 650 donors and added high-resolution HLA genotyping to investigate patterns of TCR occurrence. All discovery cohort repertoires had been generated using a single sequencing platform. Along with the approximately 700-subject first cohort, a separate validation cohort of around 110 different subjects was used. The paper's findings and limits, for the study overall: The earlier analysis of about 600 of the donors excluded roughly 17 rarely observed V segments, including chromosome 9 orphons, because counts were too low. Linkage disequilibrium might explain the correlated functional status among segregating V segments, but an unknown experimental factor could not be excluded. Compared with equally common non-associated chains, HLA-associated TCR beta chains in a later analysis were more clonally expanded and had lower generation probabilities. V-gene and J-gene trimming of TCR beta chains was associated with a missense DCLRE1C variant in a later genetic analysis, and the association was replicated in an independent cohort. Because the 87-base-pair reads could not distinguish some IMGT-functional V segments, including TRBV6-2 and TRBV6-3, those segments were excluded. Because HLA typing was unavailable for some donors at each locus, only the typed subset was used in association tests. Across donors, most TCR sequences were observed very rarely, whereas some public TCRs were present in many individuals. The authors suggested that the approach could potentially be extended to other disease states and immunological phenotypes. A cluster of highly shared sequence variants was judged likely to represent a technical artifact of the sequencing pipeline. A later analysis reported that several top co-occurrence clusters appeared linked to parvovirus B19, influenza, CMV and Epstein-Barr virus. Immune exposure information for the cohort was limited to CMV serostatus. The classifier was reported to diagnose cytomegalovirus status with high specificity and sensitivity in both the original and validation cohorts. Strong co-occurrence of HLA alleles, especially DR and DQ, made assigning TCR associations to individual alleles difficult. At a false discovery rate of 0.05, a later analysis linked 16,000 or so TCR beta sequences to specific HLA alleles. The presence/absence analyses assumed that sequencing depth was roughly uniform across donors, and that assumption may not be true. Only TCR beta chains were sequenced in this cohort, and the absence of alpha or paired-chain data limited detectable features. In an earlier analysis of around 600 of the donors, most TCR beta V segments appeared in productive rearrangements about 90% or about 30% of the time, broadly matching IMGT annotations. In a later genetic analysis, fewer N-insertions in productive TCRs were reported among donors in an Asian-associated ancestry cluster than the roughly 700-donor mean. A later analysis found that TCR association rates varied across HLA loci, with DRB1 alleles showing the most associated TCRs and HLA-C alleles the fewest. A further reported finding was that TCR beta sequences accurately predicted the HLA-A and HLA-B alleles for most subjects in the first cohort. The study gave a list of 150 to 200 TCR beta chains associated with cytomegalovirus. In vitro tests confirmed that three of the cytomegalovirus-associated TCR beta chains recognize cytomegalovirus antigens. In a later analysis, most CMV-associated TCR beta chains were found to appear HLA-restricted, with HLA associations seemingly driven largely by CMV exposure.

To note about this clone: Its antigen has not been determined. No much larger clone exists at a distance of one base, and base qualities are not known.

The germline V gene supplies CDR1 LGHNA and CDR2 YSLEER. From the cysteine through the phenylalanine, the CDR3 covers 15 amino acids. Left in the record is the CDR3 DNA by itself, 45 bases read in frame from the first base. V is shortened by 2 bases, J by 0 bases, and the region joining them spans 10 bases. The cohort consisted of 650 to 700 healthy bone marrow donors. Cohort members were all nominally healthy when sampled, although unrecorded immune exposures were likely present. The donor was CMV seronegative and belonged to the group of over 300 seronegative cohort members. Every donor gave a peripheral blood sample, and the peripheral blood mononuclear cells from that sample were used for TCR beta sequencing. Genomic DNA was extracted from the blood cell samples with the Qiagen DNeasy Blood Extraction Kit. Library preparation employed the immunoSEQ multiplex PCR assay. For the multiplex PCR, a mixture combining 60 forward primers for TCR Vbeta segments and 13 reverse primers for TCR Jbeta segments was used. The CDR3 region of rearranged TCR beta genes was amplified from genomic DNA with a multiplex PCR assay. On the Illumina HiSeq System, the amplified TCR beta libraries were sequenced as 87-base-pair reads. Per the authors' processing: A later analysis counted around 72 million unique TCR beta chains across the 650 to 700 repertoires, and about 10 million of these chains were shared by at least two donors. To remove PCR and sequencing errors, raw reads were error-corrected and collapsed into unique sequences using a nearest-neighbor algorithm that merged closely related sequences. V, D and J gene segments were assigned by aligning CDR3 sequences to IMGT reference sequences. Each retained sequence needed at least a six-nucleotide match to both a V gene segment and a J gene segment. Rearrangements were called productive when the CDR3 lacked stop codons and stayed in frame with V and J; all others were non-productive. Following IMGT convention, CDR3 was defined as the stretch from the second conserved V-encoded cysteine to the conserved J-encoded phenylalanine. The earlier analysis of about 500 of the donors excluded sequences that lacked an unambiguous match to a single V gene segment. In an earlier analysis of several hundred of the donors, V segments were called functional above 56.7% productive rearrangements and were called segregating when the between-donor standard deviation exceeded 5%. A statistical classification framework was developed to diagnose cytomegalovirus status using the catalog of TCR beta chain sequences. V and J gene assignment, in a later analysis, came from comparing TCR nucleotide sequences with IMGT/GENE-DB human TR gene sequences. In a later analysis, CDR3 sequences and most-parsimonious VDJ recombination scenarios were assigned using the TCRdist pipeline. In a later analysis, each TCR beta chain was defined by its CDR3 amino acid sequence together with its V-gene family, and reads lacking a unique V-gene family were excluded. To address suspected cross-contamination and a sequencing artifact, a later analysis removed a few hundred highly shared, low-generation-probability nucleotide sequences. A later analysis calculated a clonal expansion index for each public chain from normalized within-repertoire ranks of inferred template counts. Generation probabilities in a later analysis came from a VDJ recombination model fitted to out-of-frame rearrangements, and those results were checked against IGoR. In a later analysis, hypergeometric tests were used to score TCR-TCR, TCR-HLA and TCR-CMV co-occurrence, with a repertoire-size bias correction applied to TCR pairs. To estimate false discovery rates, a later analysis permuted the HLA or CMV assignments 20 times. In a later analysis, co-occurring TCRs were grouped using DBSCAN, with TCRdist sequence similarity added in when clustering inside HLA-allele-positive subsets. Co-occurrence clustering excluded repertoires with fewer than 30,000 or more than 120,000 public chains, plus five with anomalous nucleotide sharing. The clones in this table, taken by TCRdb from immuneACCESS, are in-frame only. Not every clone is retained; where verified, under half of the shortfall comes from an unresolved V gene, and the cause of the rest is unknown. Clone size and V and J calls were adopted from that table, with D and trimming inferred from the DNA. Within this sample are approximately 90,000 clones, with 70% to 80% of them counted one time only. The ten top clones hold approximately 3.7% of the sample.

The sequence joins TRBV4-3 to TRBJ1-1; the D gene is perhaps TRBD1, on 5 matching bases. Sequenced input: PBMCs. The TCR was taken from a man aged 30-40 years in good health and CMV-seronegative. CDR3 region: CASSQQTGLNTEAFF. The bases read TGCGCCAGCAGCCAACAAACAGGTTTGAACACTGAAGCTTTCTTT.